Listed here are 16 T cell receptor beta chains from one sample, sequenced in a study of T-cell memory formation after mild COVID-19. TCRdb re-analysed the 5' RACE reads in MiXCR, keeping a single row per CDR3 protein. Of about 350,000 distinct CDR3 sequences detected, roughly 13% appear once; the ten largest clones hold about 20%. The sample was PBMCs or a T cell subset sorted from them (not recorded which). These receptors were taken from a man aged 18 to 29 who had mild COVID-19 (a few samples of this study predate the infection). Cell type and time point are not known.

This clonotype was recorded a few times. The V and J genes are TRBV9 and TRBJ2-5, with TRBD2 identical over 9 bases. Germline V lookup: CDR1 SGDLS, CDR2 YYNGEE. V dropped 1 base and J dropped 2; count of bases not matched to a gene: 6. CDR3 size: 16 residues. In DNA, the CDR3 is TGTGCCAGCAGCGTACCCGCGGGGGGGCAGCAAGAGACCCAGTACTTC. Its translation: CASSVPAGGQQETQYF. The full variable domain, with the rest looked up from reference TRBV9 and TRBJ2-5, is DSGVTQTPKHLITATGQRVTLRCSPRSGDLSVYWYQQSLDQGLQFLIQYYNGEERAKGNILERFSAQQFPDLHSELNLSSLELGDSALYFCASSVPAGGQQETQYFGPGTRLLVL.

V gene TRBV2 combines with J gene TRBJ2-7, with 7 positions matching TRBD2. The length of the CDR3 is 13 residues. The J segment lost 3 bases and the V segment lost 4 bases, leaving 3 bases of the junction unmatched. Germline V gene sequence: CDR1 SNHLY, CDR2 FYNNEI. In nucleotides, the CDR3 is TGTGCCAGCAGTGGGACTAGTGACTACGAGCAGTACGTC. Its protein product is CASSGTSDYEQYV.

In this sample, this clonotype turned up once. Here the CDR3 DNA reads TGTGCCAGCAGTTCCCCGTCGACAGGTACCTACGAGCAGTACTTC. This translates into CASSSPSTGTYEQYF. This chain connects TRBV12-3 or TRBV12-4 to TRBJ2-7; TRBD1 might be the D (6 bases). The CDR3 covers 15 residues. With 4 bases removed from V and 2 bases from J, the gap between germline ends came to 15 bases.

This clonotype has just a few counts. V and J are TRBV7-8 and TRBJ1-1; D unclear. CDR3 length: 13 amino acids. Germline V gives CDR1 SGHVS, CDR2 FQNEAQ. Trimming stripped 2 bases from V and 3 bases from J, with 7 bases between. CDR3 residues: CASSLTLDTEAFF. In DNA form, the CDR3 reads TGTGCCAGCAGCTTAACCCTAGACACTGAAGCTTTCTTT.

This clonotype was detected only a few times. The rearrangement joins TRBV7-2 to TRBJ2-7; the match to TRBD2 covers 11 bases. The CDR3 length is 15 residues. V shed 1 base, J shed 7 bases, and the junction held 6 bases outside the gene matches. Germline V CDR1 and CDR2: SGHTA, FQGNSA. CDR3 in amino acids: CASSLGSGGAFEQYV. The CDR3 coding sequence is TGTGCCAGCAGCTTAGGTAGCGGGGGGGCATTTGAGCAGTACGTC.

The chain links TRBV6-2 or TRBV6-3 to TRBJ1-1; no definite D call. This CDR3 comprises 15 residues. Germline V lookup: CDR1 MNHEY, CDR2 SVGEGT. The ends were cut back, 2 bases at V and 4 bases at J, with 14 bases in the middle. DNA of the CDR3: TGTGCCAGCAGTTACGAGTTACCCGTCAGCACTGAAGCTTTCTTT. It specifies CASSYELPVSTEAFF.

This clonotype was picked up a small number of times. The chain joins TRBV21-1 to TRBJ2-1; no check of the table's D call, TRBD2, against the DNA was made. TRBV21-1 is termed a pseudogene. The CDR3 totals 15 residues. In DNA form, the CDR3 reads TGTGCCAGCAGCAAAGAGCCTAGCCTCAGGAATGAGCAGTTCTTC. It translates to CASSKEPSLRNEQFF.

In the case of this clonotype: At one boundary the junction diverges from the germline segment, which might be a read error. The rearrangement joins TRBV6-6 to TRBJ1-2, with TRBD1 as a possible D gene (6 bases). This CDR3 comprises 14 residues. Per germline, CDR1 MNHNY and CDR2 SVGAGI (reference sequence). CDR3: CASSNSDSSYGYTF. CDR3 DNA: TGTGCCAGCAGTAACTCGGACAGCTCCTATGGCTACACCTTC.

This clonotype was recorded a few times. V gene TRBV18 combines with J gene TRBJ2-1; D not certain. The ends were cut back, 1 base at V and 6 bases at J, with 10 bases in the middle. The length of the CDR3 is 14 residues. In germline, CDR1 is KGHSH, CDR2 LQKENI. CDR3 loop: CASSPQAPPNEQFF. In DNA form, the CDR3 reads TGTGCCAGCTCACCACAAGCTCCCCCCAATGAGCAGTTCTTC.

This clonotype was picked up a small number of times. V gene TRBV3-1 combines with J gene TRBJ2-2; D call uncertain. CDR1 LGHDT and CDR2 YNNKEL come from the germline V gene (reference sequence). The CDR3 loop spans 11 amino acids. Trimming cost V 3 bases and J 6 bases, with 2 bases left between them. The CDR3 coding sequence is TGTGCCAGCAGCCACTCCGGGGAGCTGTTTTTT. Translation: CASSHSGELFF. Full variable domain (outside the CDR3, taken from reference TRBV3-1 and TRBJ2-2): DTAVSQTPKYLVTQMGNDKSIKCEQNLGHDTMYWYKQDSKKFLKIMFSYNNKELIINETVPNRFSPKSPDKAHLNLHINSLELGDSAVYFCASSHSGELFFGEGSRLTVL.

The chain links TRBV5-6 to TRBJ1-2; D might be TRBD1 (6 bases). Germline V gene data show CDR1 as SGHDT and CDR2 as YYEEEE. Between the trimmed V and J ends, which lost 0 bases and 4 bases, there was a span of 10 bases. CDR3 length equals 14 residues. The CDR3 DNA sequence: TGTGCCAGCAGCTTGGGGGGGGCCGGCTATGGCTACACCTTC. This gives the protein CASSLGGAGYGYTF.

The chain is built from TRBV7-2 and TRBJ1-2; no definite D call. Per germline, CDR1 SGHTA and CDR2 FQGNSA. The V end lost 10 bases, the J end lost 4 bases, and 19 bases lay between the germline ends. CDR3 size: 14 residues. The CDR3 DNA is TGTGCCACCACACCCTTCGACGAGGCCTATGGCTACACCTTC. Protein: CATTPFDEAYGYTF.

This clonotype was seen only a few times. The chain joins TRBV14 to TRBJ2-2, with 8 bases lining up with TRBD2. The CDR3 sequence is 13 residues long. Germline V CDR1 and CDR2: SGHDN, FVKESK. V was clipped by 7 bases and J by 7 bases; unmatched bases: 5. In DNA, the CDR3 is TGTGCCAGCAAGCGCCTAGCGGGCGGGGAGCTGTTTTTT. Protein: CASKRLAGGELFF.

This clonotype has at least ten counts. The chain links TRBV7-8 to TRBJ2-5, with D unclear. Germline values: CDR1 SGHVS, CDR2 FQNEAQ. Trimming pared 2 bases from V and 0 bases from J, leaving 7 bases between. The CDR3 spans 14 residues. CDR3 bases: TGTGCCAGCAGCTTACGTAGGGACCAAGAGACCCAGTACTTC. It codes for CASSLRRDQETQYF.

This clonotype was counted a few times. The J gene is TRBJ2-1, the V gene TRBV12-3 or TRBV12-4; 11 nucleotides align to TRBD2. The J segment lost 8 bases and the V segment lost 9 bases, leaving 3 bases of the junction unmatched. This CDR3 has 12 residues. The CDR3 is CASYSGGDEQFF. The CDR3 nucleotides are TGTGCCAGTTATAGCGGGGGGGATGAGCAGTTCTTC.

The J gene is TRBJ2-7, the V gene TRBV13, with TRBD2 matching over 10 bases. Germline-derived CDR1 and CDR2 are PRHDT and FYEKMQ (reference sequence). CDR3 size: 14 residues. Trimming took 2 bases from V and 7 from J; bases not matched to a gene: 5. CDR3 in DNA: TGTGCCAGCAGCTTAAGCGGGGGGGCTCTAGAGCAGTACTTC. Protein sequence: CASSLSGGALEQYF.